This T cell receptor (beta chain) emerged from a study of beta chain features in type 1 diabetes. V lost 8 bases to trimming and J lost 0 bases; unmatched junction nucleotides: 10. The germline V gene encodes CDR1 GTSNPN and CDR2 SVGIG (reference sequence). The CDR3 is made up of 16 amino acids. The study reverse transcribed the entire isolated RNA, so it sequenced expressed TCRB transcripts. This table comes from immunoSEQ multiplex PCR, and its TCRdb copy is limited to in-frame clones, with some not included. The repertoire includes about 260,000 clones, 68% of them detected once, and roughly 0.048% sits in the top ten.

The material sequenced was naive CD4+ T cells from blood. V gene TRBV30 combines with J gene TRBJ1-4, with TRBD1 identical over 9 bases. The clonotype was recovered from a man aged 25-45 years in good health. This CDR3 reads CAGRQGEVTTNEKLFF. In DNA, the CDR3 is TGTGCCGGCCGACAGGGGGAAGTTACAACTAATGAAAAACTGTTTTTT. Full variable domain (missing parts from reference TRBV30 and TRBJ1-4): SQTIHQWPATLVQPVGSPLSLECTVEGTSNPNLYWYRQAAGRGLQLLFYSVGIGQISSEVPQNLSASRPQDRQFILSSKKLLLSDSGFYLCAGRQGEVTTNEKLFFGSGTQLSVL.